This TCR beta chain comes out of a study of blood T cell repertoires in COVID-19. Study overall: There were acute and convalescent COVID-19 samples, and they came from the United States, Italy and Spain. Sample material is recorded as cDNA or gDNA derived from T cells, B-cell-depleted T cells, or PBMCs.

The authors' processing: Nucleated cell counts were estimated from reference gene primer amplification. Some clones are missing from TCRdb's copy, which holds only in-frame ones; the method was immunoSEQ multiplex PCR. Clonal size and the V and J genes are those of that table, whereas D and trimming came from the DNA. The sample contains 240,000 or so clones, around 90% of which appear only once. From germline, CDR1 is SQVTM and CDR2 ANQGSEA. The CDR3 length is 12 residues. V dropped 6 bases and J dropped 6; count of bases not matched to a gene: 7. The TCR originated in a woman in her 70s with active or convalescent COVID-19. The V call is TRBV29-1, the J call TRBJ1-1; 7 bases agree with TRBD1. Material: peripheral blood. The CDR3, as DNA: TGCAGCGTCGAACAGGGGAGTTCTGAAGCTTTCTTT. Translated: CSVEQGSSEAFF.